The 20 T cell receptor beta chains below come from one sample, sequenced in a study of T cell responses to AZD1222 COVID-19 vaccine. TCRdb's copy holds only in-frame clones and misses some; the assay was immunoSEQ multiplex PCR. Here the sample spans 100,000 or so clones, over 75% being singletons. The sample here was peripheral blood, taken on day 0 of AZD1222 vaccination. The receptors were sampled from an adult in good health.

The V gene is TRBV28, the J gene TRBJ1-6, with D hard to call. Trimming took 6 bases from V and 14 from J, leaving 2 bases between them. This CDR3 has 8 amino acids. Looked up from germline, CDR1 is MDHEN and CDR2 is SYDVKM. The CDR3 loop is CASRTLHF. As DNA, the CDR3 is TGTGCCAGCAGGACCCTCCACTTT.

This chain uses TRBV2 with TRBJ2-3; 11 nucleotides line up with TRBD2. The J segment lost 6 bases and the V segment lost 6 bases, leaving 5 bases of the junction unmatched. Germline V gives CDR1 SNHLY, CDR2 FYNNEI. There are 14 residues in the CDR3. The CDR3 coding sequence is TGTGCCAGCAGAGCCGGGACTAGCGGCGATACGCAGTATTTT. This sequence encodes CASRAGTSGDTQYF.

The chain employs TRBV19 and TRBJ2-7, with D perhaps TRBD1 (6 bases). The germline V and J ends were trimmed by 2 bases and 2 bases, with 16 bases remaining between them. Germline lookup yields CDR1 LNHDA and CDR2 SQIVND (reference sequence). The CDR3 contains 16 residues. CDR3 sequence reads: CASSILAGDHPYEQYF. The CDR3 DNA reads as TGTGCCAGTAGTATACTGGCAGGGGACCATCCCTACGAGCAGTACTTC.

This chain joins TRBV27 and TRBJ1-2; TRBD1 matches 9 bases. The CDR3 is 15 amino acids. Trimming cost V 5 bases and J 4 bases; bases outside gene matches: 8. Looked up from germline, CDR1 is MNHEY and CDR2 is SMNVEV (reference sequence). The CDR3 region is CASSAHRGRFYGYTF. The CDR3 region has the DNA TGTGCCAGCAGTGCACACAGGGGGCGCTTCTATGGCTACACCTTC.

The chain recombines TRBV5-1 with TRBJ2-1, with 14 nucleotides matching TRBD2. Trimming removed 0 bases from V and 6 bases from J; junction bases left unmatched: 11. The CDR3 extends over 19 amino acids. CDR1 and CDR2 (germline): SGHRS, YFSETQ. The CDR3 here is CASSLAGTSGGTWGNEQFF. The CDR3 nucleotides are TGCGCCAGCAGCTTGGCCGGGACTAGCGGGGGAACCTGGGGCAATGAGCAGTTCTTC.

The chain is built from TRBV12-3 or TRBV12-4 and TRBJ2-1; 7 bases are a match to TRBD1. Losses at the gene ends were 4 bases for V and 8 bases for J; bases not matched to a gene: 5. This CDR3 contains 13 residues. CDR3 sequence (DNA): TGTGCCAGCAGTTCCTACAGGGGACATGAGCAGTTCTTC. Translated: CASSSYRGHEQFF.

The rearrangement uses TRBV11-2 and TRBJ2-1, with D perhaps matching TRBD2 (6 bases). V shed 3 bases and J shed 9 bases, with 21 bases lying between them. Germline V lookup: CDR1 SGHAT, CDR2 FQNNGV. The CDR3 runs 16 residues. CDR3 protein: CASSFDPFRGGAEQFF. Here the CDR3 DNA reads TGTGCCAGCAGCTTTGACCCCTTTCGGGGAGGCGCTGAGCAGTTCTTC.

The genes are TRBV4-2 and TRBJ2-7; 12 nucleotides align to TRBD2. The CDR3 loop spans 16 amino acids. With V trimmed by 3 bases and J by 0 bases, 3 bases remained unmatched. Germline CDR1 is LGHNA and CDR2 is YNFKEQ. The CDR3 nucleotides are TGTGCCAGCAGCCATGAGACTAGCGGGAGCTCCTACGAGCAGTACTTC. Residues: CASSHETSGSSYEQYF.

The table lists this clone with a count of one. The chain combines TRBV19 with TRBJ2-3; D is unclear. This CDR3 region has 12 residues. Trimming stripped 10 bases from V and 2 bases from J, with 10 bases between. Per the germline V gene, CDR1 is LNHDA and CDR2 is SQIVND (reference sequence). The CDR3: CATRTDTDTQYF. Written as DNA, the CDR3 is TGTGCCACACGGACCGACACAGATACGCAGTATTTT.

The genes are TRBV7-8 and TRBJ1-1; D might be TRBD1 (6 bases). From germline, CDR1 is SGHVS and CDR2 FQNEAQ. This CDR3 has 18 amino acids. V lost 5 bases, J lost 0 bases, and 22 bases lay in between. CDR3 loop: CASSATGTGFLVNTEAFF. The CDR3 region has the DNA TGTGCCAGCAGCGCAACAGGAACAGGGTTCTTAGTGAACACTGAAGCTTTCTTT.

The rearrangement joins TRBV5-1 to TRBJ2-1; a possible D gene is TRBD2 (5 bases). Germline CDR1 is SGHRS and CDR2 is YFSETQ. Trimming shortened V by 0 bases and J by 6 bases, and 10 bases separated the two germline ends. The CDR3 consists of 14 residues. The CDR3 bases are TGCGCCAGCAGCTTGGTTCCTAGCCCCAATGAGCAGTTCTTC. It codes for CASSLVPSPNEQFF.

This clone was recorded a few times. The genes are TRBV5-1 and TRBJ2-6; D not certain. The V gene's germline CDR1 is SGHRS and CDR2 YFSETQ. Trimming pared 0 bases from V and 4 bases from J, leaving 5 bases between. The CDR3 has 14 amino acids. The CDR3 region is CASSLGQGANVLTF. The CDR3 DNA sequence: TGCGCCAGCAGCTTGGGGCAGGGGGCCAACGTCCTGACTTTC.

The chain is built from TRBV7-6 and TRBJ2-3, with a tentative D call TRBD1 (5 bases). The germline gives CDR1 SGHVS, CDR2 FNYEAQ. The CDR3 runs 15 residues. V lost 1 base and J lost 1, with 9 bases in between. In DNA, the CDR3 is TGTGCCAGCAGCTTAGTAGGGGCCGGCACAGATACGCAGTATTTT. It translates to CASSLVGAGTDTQYF. Variable domain in full (rest from reference TRBV7-6 and TRBJ2-3): GAGVSQSPRYKVTKRGQDVALRCDPISGHVSLYWYRQALGQGPEFLTYFNYEAQQDKSGLPNDRFSAERPEGSISTLTIQRTEQRDSAMYRCASSLVGAGTDTQYFGPGTRLTVL.

The rearrangement links TRBV7-2 to TRBJ2-2; D remains unclear. Germline CDR1 SGHTA, CDR2 FQGNSA. V gave up 5 bases and J gave up 2 bases, with 12 bases separating them. This CDR3 has 15 amino acids. Written as DNA, the CDR3 is TGTGCCAGCAGCCTATCATATCTAAACACCGGGGAGCTGTTTTTT. It specifies CASSLSYLNTGELFF.

This clone was observed once. J is TRBJ1-1 and V is TRBV18; 12 bases are shared with TRBD1. Germline V gene sequence: CDR1 KGHSH, CDR2 LQKENI. This CDR3 region has 15 residues. V lost 3 bases, J lost 7 bases, and 6 bases stayed unmatched. CDR3 residues: CASSPGTGGLGEAFF. CDR3 DNA: TGTGCCAGCTCACCCGGGACAGGGGGCTTGGGTGAAGCTTTCTTT.

The chain employs TRBV6-2 or TRBV6-3 and TRBJ1-1; 9 nucleotides match TRBD1. V shed 0 bases, J shed 1 base, and the junction held 3 bases outside the gene matches. Germline values: CDR1 MNHEY, CDR2 SVGEGT. The CDR3 covers 16 residues. The CDR3 DNA sequence: TGTGCCAGCAGTTACTCGACAGGGGGGTGGAACACTGAAGCTTTCTTT. Translating it yields CASSYSTGGWNTEAFF.

The chain combines TRBV7-9 with TRBJ1-3, with D hard to call. The length of the CDR3 is 16 residues. V lost 1 base, J lost 1 base, and 11 bases lay in between. Germline CDR1 reads SEHNR; CDR2 reads FQNEAQ (reference sequence). The CDR3 nucleotides are TGTGCCAGCAGCTTAGTGGTTGCAGAGTCTGGAAACACCATATATTTT. It translates to CASSLVVAESGNTIYF.

The genes are TRBV7-2 and TRBJ2-5, with TRBD1 matching over 10 bases. Germline trimming cut 4 bases from V and 5 bases from J; bases unmatched to any gene: 7. Germline CDR1 reads SGHTA; CDR2 reads FQGNSA. The CDR3 runs 15 residues. This chain's CDR3 is CASSSRQGAWETQYF. The CDR3, as DNA: TGTGCCAGCAGCTCAAGACAGGGGGCTTGGGAGACCCAGTACTTC. The variable domain in full, with the rest retrieved from reference TRBV7-2 and TRBJ2-5, is GAGVSQSPSNKVTEKGKDVELRCDPISGHTALYWYRQSLGQGLEFLIYFQGNSAPDKSGLPSDRFSAERTGGSVSTLTIQRTQQEDSAVYLCASSSRQGAWETQYFGPGTRLLVL.

This chain uses TRBV15 with TRBJ1-1; D not certain. Trimming cost V 0 bases and J 1 base, with 9 bases left between them. The CDR3 loop spans 15 amino acids. Germline values: CDR1 LNHNV, CDR2 YYDKDF (reference sequence). In DNA form, the CDR3 reads TGTGCCACCAGCAGAGATTTCAACCCGAACACTGAAGCTTTCTTT. Protein: CATSRDFNPNTEAFF.

The chain uses TRBV24-1 and TRBJ2-3, with D possibly called TRBD1 or TRBD2 (5 bases each). Per the germline V gene, CDR1 is KGHDR and CDR2 is SFDVKD. CDR3 length: 13 residues. Trimming stripped 2 bases from V and 6 bases from J, with 8 bases between. CDR3 bases: TGTGCCACCAGTGATTCGAGGGGTGATACGCAGTATTTT. Protein sequence: CATSDSRGDTQYF.